Sequencing of this T cell receptor (beta chain) was carried out in a study of cytomegalovirus exposure and HLA in healthy donors. The PCR was carried out with 60 Vbeta primers and 13 Jbeta primers. Here immunoSEQ multiplex PCR was the method, and the copy in TCRdb shows in-frame clones only, minus some. The sample records roughly 110,000 clones, 73% being singletons. Trimming cost V 5 bases and J 6 bases, with 14 bases left between them. The CDR3 totals 15 residues. CDR1 and CDR2 from the germline V gene are MNHEY and SMNVEV (reference sequence). As for this clone: The antigen remains undetermined.

Study findings and constraints: It was reported in a later analysis that an Asian-associated ancestry cluster showed fewer N-insertions than the roughly 670-donor mean. Researchers reported in a later analysis that common viral pathogens appeared linked to several top clusters. It was reported that the classifier diagnosed cytomegalovirus status with high specificity and sensitivity in both the original and validation cohorts.

This receptor was obtained from a young man in good health and CMV-seronegative. What was sequenced was PBMCs. J is TRBJ1-6 and V is TRBV27, with D possibly TRBD1 on 6 matching bases. CDR3 loop: CASSHWGGTNSPLHF. The CDR3 DNA follows: TGTGCCAGCAGTCACTGGGGGGGCACTAATTCACCCCTCCACTTT.